Listed here are 8 T cell receptor beta chains from one sample, sequenced in a study of cytomegalovirus exposure and HLA in healthy donors. 13 Jbeta primers and 60 Vbeta primers were used for the PCR. Repertoires were generated with immunoSEQ multiplex PCR, while TCRdb's copy carries only in-frame clones and drops some. The sample contains some 160,000 clones, roughly three quarters of which appear only once. Sequencing input: PBMCs. All receptors derive from a woman aged 40 to 55 in good health and CMV-seronegative.

This clone was counted a single time. This chain uses TRBV11-2 with TRBJ2-7, with D unresolved. Per germline, CDR1 SGHAT and CDR2 FQNNGV. V was pared by 4 bases and J by 3 bases, with 13 bases between. The CDR3 has 14 residues. DNA of the CDR3: TGTGCCAGCAGCTCCTCTGGCCGATACTACGAGCAGTACTTC. The encoded protein is CASSSSGRYYEQYF.

Of note for this clone: The junction and the germline gene differ at one end; a read error may be behind it. The chain uses TRBV7-9 and TRBJ2-1; perhaps TRBD1 as D (7 bases). The germline V gene encodes CDR1 SEHNR and CDR2 FQNEAQ (reference sequence). This CDR3 is 14 amino acids long. The CDR3 region is CSSSLADRYNEQFF. For the CDR3, the DNA is TGTTCCAGCAGCTTAGCGGACAGGTACAATGAGCAGTTCTTC.

The chain's CDR3 is CASSPRTSGSGQYF. CDR3 coding DNA: TGTGCCAGCAGCCCGCGGACTAGCGGGAGTGGTCAGTACTTC. The rearrangement links TRBV14 to TRBJ2-4; 13 bases align to TRBD2. Losses at the gene ends were 4 bases for V and 12 bases for J; bases not matched to a gene: 6. Germline assignment: CDR1 SGHDN and CDR2 FVKESK. This CDR3 spans 14 amino acids.

In its sample, this clone was seen once. The J gene is TRBJ2-5, the V gene TRBV18; 8 nucleotides align to TRBD1. The V and J ends lost 2 bases and 1 base, in that order; junction bases with no gene match: 3. Germline values: CDR1 KGHSH, CDR2 LQKENI. The CDR3 has 15 residues. CDR3 in DNA: TGTGCCAGCTCACCAAGGACAGGGAGCCAAGAGACCCAGTACTTC. This sequence encodes CASSPRTGSQETQYF.

This chain links TRBV11-1 with TRBJ2-3, with D tentatively TRBD2 (6 bases). CDR3 length: 15 residues. Trimming removed 5 bases at V and 4 bases at J, with 16 bases between. The germline V gene encodes CDR1 SGHAT and CDR2 FQDESV (reference sequence). CDR3 amino acids: CASSPKGGVADTQYF. Written as DNA, the CDR3 is TGTGCCAGCAGCCCGAAGGGCGGGGTGGCAGATACGCAGTATTTT.

The chain recombines TRBV19 with TRBJ2-5, with TRBD1 identical over 7 bases. The CDR3 extends over 13 amino acids. Trimming took 10 bases from V and 2 from J; bases not matched to a gene: 7. CDR1 and CDR2 from the germline V gene are LNHDA and SQIVND (reference sequence). CDR3 in amino acids: CATSGQYQETQYF. DNA of the CDR3: TGTGCCACCTCGGGACAGTATCAAGAGACCCAGTACTTC.

This clone was observed a single time. V and J are TRBV4-2 and TRBJ1-1; tentative D call: TRBD1 (6 bases). Germline V gene sequence: CDR1 LGHNA, CDR2 YNFKEQ. Trimming took off 3 bases at V and 1 base at J, with 12 bases between the two ends. This CDR3 is built from 15 residues. The CDR3 spells CASSHRQVPNTEAFF. The CDR3 region has the DNA TGTGCCAGCAGCCACCGACAGGTCCCGAACACTGAAGCTTTCTTT.

The genes are TRBV27 and TRBJ2-1, with a possible D match to TRBD1 (7 bases). The germline V and J ends were trimmed by 4 bases and 1 base, with 11 bases remaining between them. Germline CDR1 and CDR2: MNHEY and SMNVEV (reference sequence). The CDR3 sequence is 15 residues long. CDR3 residues: CASSYQGGSYNEQFF. CDR3 nucleotides: TGTGCCAGCAGTTACCAGGGGGGATCCTACAATGAGCAGTTCTTC.